The 10 T cell receptor beta chains reported below all come from one sample, sequenced in a study of T-cell reconstitution after alpha-beta-depleted transplantation in children. During its preparation, the TCRbeta library received unique molecular identifiers. Via MiXCR, TCRdb re-called the PCR reads, giving one row per CDR3 protein. The sample yields some 260,000 distinct CDR3 sequences, under 30% seen once. Sequenced material: PBMCs, mostly from graft donor cells, taken 360 days after TCRalphabeta/CD19-depleted stem cell transplant. The receptors stem from a female patient aged 2 to 10 who had a stem cell transplant for congenital amegakaryocytic thrombocytopenia, so the T cells may come from the graft donor.

This clonotype showed up just a few times. This chain joins TRBV4-2 and TRBJ2-2; D may be TRBD2 (5 bases). V lost 1 base and J 5 bases, leaving 11 bases between the germline ends. Germline V gene sequence: CDR1 LGHNA, CDR2 YNFKEQ. The CDR3 contains 15 residues. CDR3 nucleotide sequence: TGTGCCAGCAGCCAAGTTGACCTAGCTACCGGGGAGCTGTTTTTT. This codes for CASSQVDLATGELFF.

The rearrangement joins TRBV20-1 to TRBJ2-5, with unresolved D. The CDR3 extends over 13 amino acids. The germline gives CDR1 DFQATT, CDR2 SNEGSKA (reference sequence). V was trimmed by 4 bases and J by 2 bases, leaving 11 bases between them. The CDR3 nucleotides read TGCAGTGCTATCGCGCGGAAACAAGAGACCCAGTACTTC. Its translation: CSAIARKQETQYF.

The rearrangement joins TRBV4-3 to TRBJ2-4; D is ambiguous. CDR3 length: 19 residues. Trimming shortened V by 1 base and J by 0 bases, and 19 bases separated the two germline ends. Germline CDR1 reads LGHNA; CDR2 reads YSLEER. DNA for the CDR3: TGCGCCAGCAGCCAAGGGCCCTTGGTCGGACCACTAGCCAAAAACATTCAGTACTTC. Amino acid sequence: CASSQGPLVGPLAKNIQYF.

This clonotype was counted between two and nine times. The V call is TRBV28, the J call TRBJ1-5; D is perhaps TRBD1 (5 bases). Trimming took 7 bases from V and 3 from J, leaving 7 bases between them. CDR1 and CDR2 (germline): MDHEN, SYDVKM. The CDR3 runs 12 residues. Here the CDR3 DNA reads TGTGCCAGCACAGGGACCAATCAGCCCCAGCATTTT. Protein product: CASTGTNQPQHF.

This clonotype has only a few counts. The chain couples TRBV7-8 to TRBJ2-2; 7 nucleotides line up with TRBD1. V lost 2 bases to trimming and J lost 5 bases; unmatched junction nucleotides: 8. This CDR3 contains 16 residues. Germline V lookup: CDR1 SGHVS, CDR2 FQNEAQ. Here the CDR3 DNA reads TGTGCCAGCAGCTTAATGAGGGGGCAGGGGACCGGGGAGCTGTTTTTT. Its translation: CASSLMRGQGTGELFF.

This clonotype was seen a single time. The chain recombines TRBV20-1 with TRBJ2-7; 9 positions match TRBD1. After removal of 6 bases from V and 6 bases from J, the junction contained 24 bases not matched to a gene. In germline, CDR1 is DFQATT, CDR2 SNEGSKA (reference sequence). The CDR3 length is 18 residues. The CDR3 DNA follows: TGCAGTGCCAATCTACTCCGCCGGGACAGGGACACCTTATCCGAGCAGTACTTC. As protein: CSANLLRRDRDTLSEQYF.

DNA of the CDR3: TGCGCCAGCAGCCAAGATTGGGGACTAGCGGAAGAGACCCAGTACTTC. Residues: CASSQDWGLAEETQYF. The rearrangement uses TRBV4-3 and TRBJ2-5; 11 positions agree with TRBD2. Germline V gene data show CDR1 as LGHNA and CDR2 as YSLEER. The CDR3 is 16 residues long. Trimming cost V 0 bases and J 3 bases; bases outside gene matches: 3.

The V call is TRBV11-3, the J call TRBJ2-7; D uncertain. The CDR3 spans 14 residues. Germline CDR1 SGHNT, CDR2 YENEEA. V dropped 1 base and J dropped 1 base, with 8 bases sitting between them. The CDR3 reads CASSLGPGSYEQYF. CDR3 sequence (DNA): TGTGCCAGCAGCTTAGGACCCGGATCCTACGAGCAGTACTTC.

The genes are TRBV27 and TRBJ1-2; D ambiguous. Trimming took off 3 bases at V and 8 bases at J, with 13 bases between the two ends. The germline V gene has CDR1 MNHEY and CDR2 SMNVEV (reference sequence). This CDR3 comprises 13 residues. Written as DNA, the CDR3 is TGTGCCAGCAGTTTCGGAGGGAACTGGGGCTACACCTTC. Its translation is CASSFGGNWGYTF.

The chain couples TRBV6-2 or TRBV6-3 to TRBJ2-5; D call uncertain. Trimming shortened V by 2 bases and J by 1 base, and 5 bases separated the two germline ends. The length of the CDR3 is 13 residues. Germline V lookup: CDR1 MNHEY, CDR2 SVGEGT. This CDR3 reads CASSYSGQETQYF. The CDR3 DNA reads as TGTGCCAGCAGTTACAGTGGCCAAGAGACCCAGTACTTC.